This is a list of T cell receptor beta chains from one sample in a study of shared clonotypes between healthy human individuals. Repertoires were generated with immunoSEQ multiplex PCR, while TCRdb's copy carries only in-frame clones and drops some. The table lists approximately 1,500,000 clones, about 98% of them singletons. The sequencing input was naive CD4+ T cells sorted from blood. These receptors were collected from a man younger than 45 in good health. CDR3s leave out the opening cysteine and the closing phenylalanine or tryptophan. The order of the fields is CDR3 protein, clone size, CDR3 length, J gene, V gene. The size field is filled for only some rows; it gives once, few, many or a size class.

ASSPPGQNTEAF | - | 12 | TRBJ1-1 | TRBV18
ASSQVLTGGFDGYT | - | 14 | TRBJ1-2 | TRBV4-1
ASSLVGQPQH | - | 10 | TRBJ1-5 | TRBV28
ASSRRGVSSRTYEQY | - | 15 | TRBJ2-7 | TRBV7-8
ASSYSPGGTDTQY | - | 13 | TRBJ2-3 | TRBV6-5
ASSPSGTGGRVGNQPQH | - | 17 | TRBJ1-5 | TRBV18
ASSLGQGRNEQF | - | 12 | TRBJ2-1 | TRBV5-8
ASSSQGMKAF | - | 10 | TRBJ1-1 | TRBV14
ASSEAFLNEQF | - | 11 | TRBJ2-1 | TRBV6-1
ASSLSGTGASYEQY | - | 14 | TRBJ2-7 | TRBV5-5
ASSPRVSGELF | few | 11 | TRBJ2-2 | TRBV28
ASSLFRVGGINEQF | once | 14 | TRBJ2-1 | TRBV27
ASSPRQTVIDEQF | - | 13 | TRBJ2-1 | TRBV6-5
ASSVDRGYEQY | - | 11 | TRBJ2-7 | TRBV9
ASSLWDYNKLNTGELF | - | 16 | TRBJ2-2 | TRBV19
ASSRTAYGYT | - | 10 | TRBJ1-2 | TRBV6-1
ASSPETSGIEQF | - | 12 | TRBJ2-1 | TRBV18
AISPSTDTQY | - | 10 | TRBJ2-3 | TRBV10-3
ASSSGLRIPGRGEQF | - | 15 | TRBJ2-1 | TRBV5-1
ASSLGRTVDTQY | - | 12 | TRBJ2-3 | TRBV13
ASSLDPRHTGELF | - | 13 | TRBJ2-2 | TRBV5-5
ASSESRGGAYNEQF | - | 14 | TRBJ2-1 | TRBV10-2
ASSFRTVGNTIY | - | 12 | TRBJ1-3 | TRBV7-3
ASSANSGSTPDTQY | - | 14 | TRBJ2-3 | TRBV2
ASSESATPRGYEQY | - | 14 | TRBJ2-7 | TRBV10-2
ASSFTGGEEKLF | - | 12 | TRBJ1-4 | TRBV7-9
ASSLFGQVQREQY | - | 13 | TRBJ2-7 | TRBV5-1
ASSPPNGNTIY | - | 11 | TRBJ1-3 | TRBV7-2
ATSIRTGTIETQY | - | 13 | TRBJ2-5 | TRBV15
ASSTDTGYEQY | - | 11 | TRBJ2-7 | TRBV19
ASSSLRNNTQY | - | 11 | TRBJ2-3 | TRBV11-2
ASSRDRGTDTQY | - | 12 | TRBJ2-3 | TRBV27
ASSLGVGFATNEKLF | - | 15 | TRBJ1-4 | TRBV7-9
ASSLDYRVDYGYT | - | 13 | TRBJ1-2 | TRBV7-9
ASSLGLRGAEQY | - | 12 | TRBJ2-7 | TRBV5-1
ASRPSGPLKQF | - | 11 | TRBJ2-1 | TRBV28
ASSQDYRDNEQY | - | 12 | TRBJ2-7 | TRBV4-3
ASSLRTGTSEITGYEQY | - | 17 | TRBJ2-7 | TRBV27
ASSLFFPNTGELF | - | 13 | TRBJ2-2 | TRBV28
ASSSRPGLAGRPGNEQF | - | 17 | TRBJ2-1 | TRBV7-2
AWSAGQGSTDTQY | - | 13 | TRBJ2-3 | TRBV30
ASSLGSLGEVRDEQF | - | 15 | TRBJ2-1 | TRBV5-4
ASSPLGAASTDTQY | - | 14 | TRBJ2-3 | TRBV18
ASSLFVSRTGPQPQH | - | 15 | TRBJ1-5 | TRBV27
ASSALKGDGETQY | - | 13 | TRBJ2-5 | TRBV5-4
ASSMGQVVEETQY | - | 13 | TRBJ2-5 | TRBV19